This passage covers 8 T cell receptor beta chains from one sample sequenced in a study of OX40 agonist ivuxolimab in advanced cancers. Some clones are missing from TCRdb's copy, which holds only in-frame ones; the method was immunoSEQ multiplex PCR. The table lists approximately 70,000 clones, 85% to 95% of them singletons. The starting material was CD4+ or CD8+ T cells sorted from blood, obtained in a trial of the OX40 agonist ivuxolimab. The receptors here all came from an adult with an advanced solid tumor such as melanoma, head and neck, liver or kidney cancer.

The rearrangement joins TRBV5-6 to TRBJ1-2; 11 nucleotides agree with TRBD1. Trimming removed 4 bases from V and 0 bases from J; junction bases left unmatched: 2. Per germline, CDR1 SGHDT and CDR2 YYEEEE. CDR3 size: 15 residues. The CDR3 here is CASSPGQGANYGYTF. The CDR3 nucleotides are TGTGCCAGCAGCCCGGGACAGGGGGCTAACTATGGCTACACCTTC.

The count of this clone is one. The V call is TRBV28, the J call TRBJ2-7; TRBD1 might be the D (6 bases). The ends were cut back, 5 bases at V and 1 base at J, with 18 bases in the middle. Germline V gives CDR1 MDHEN, CDR2 SYDVKM. The CDR3 covers 16 residues. This CDR3 reads CASSVQPTGPSYEQYF. CDR3 nucleotide sequence: TGTGCCAGCAGTGTACAACCTACAGGGCCGTCCTACGAGCAGTACTTC.

This chain connects TRBV7-9 to TRBJ2-7; 7 bases map to TRBD1. The V segment lost 4 bases and the J segment 2 bases; nucleotides outside the gene matches: 5. The CDR3 is made up of 14 amino acids. The germline V gene encodes CDR1 SEHNR and CDR2 FQNEAQ (reference sequence). The CDR3 loop reads CASSSGTAPYEQYF. The CDR3 nucleotides read TGTGCCAGCAGCTCCGGGACAGCCCCCTACGAGCAGTACTTC. The full variable domain, its missing parts supplied by reference TRBV7-9 and TRBJ2-7, is DTGVSQNPRHKITKRGQNVTFRCDPISEHNRLYWYRQTLGQGPEFLTYFQNEAQLEKSRLLSDRFSAERPKGSFSTLEIQRTEQGDSAMYLCASSSGTAPYEQYFGPGTRLTVT.

The gene calls are TRBV13 and TRBJ2-1; 7 nucleotides align to TRBD1. CDR3 size: 11 residues. Germline trimming cut 7 bases from V and 14 bases from J; bases unmatched to any gene: 8. The germline gives CDR1 PRHDT, CDR2 FYEKMQ (reference sequence). The CDR3 loop reads CASTLTGQKFF. Written as DNA, the CDR3 is TGTGCCAGCACCCTGACAGGGCAGAAGTTCTTC.

This sequence joins TRBV27 and TRBJ2-7; possible D gene TRBD2, 5 bases. The CDR3 consists of 14 residues. Deletions cut 6 bases from V and 0 bases from J, with 12 bases between. Germline-derived CDR1 and CDR2 are MNHEY and SMNVEV (reference sequence). The CDR3 sequence: CASRLTGSSYEQYF. The CDR3 nucleotides read TGTGCCAGCAGGCTGACGGGGAGCTCCTACGAGCAGTACTTC.

This clone was seen more than once but under ten times. The V call is TRBV19, the J call TRBJ1-1, with a tentative D call TRBD1 (5 bases). Germline assignment: CDR1 LNHDA and CDR2 SQIVND (reference sequence). The CDR3 spans 15 residues. Deletions cut 6 bases from V and 3 bases from J, with 17 bases between. CDR3 amino acids: CASRPGRVVDTEAFF. Written as DNA, the CDR3 is TGTGCCAGTAGACCAGGGCGGGTGGTGGACACTGAAGCTTTCTTT.

This sequence joins TRBV5-1 and TRBJ1-2, with 12 bases aligning to TRBD1. Losses at the gene ends were 0 bases for V and 4 bases for J; bases not matched to a gene: 4. From germline, CDR1 is SGHRS and CDR2 YFSETQ. CDR3 length: 16 residues. CDR3 DNA: TGCGCCAGCAGCTTGGTTCGGGACAGGGGGCCCTATGGCTACACCTTC. This translates into CASSLVRDRGPYGYTF.

The chain links TRBV7-2 to TRBJ2-1, with TRBD2 matching over 13 bases. V lost 5 bases to trimming and J lost 5 bases; unmatched junction nucleotides: 3. CDR1 and CDR2 (germline): SGHTA, FQGNSA. The CDR3 extends over 15 amino acids. The CDR3 coding sequence is TGTGCCAGCAGCCCACTAGCGGGGGGGAACAATGAGCAGTTCTTC. Its protein is CASSPLAGGNNEQFF.